The subject of this entry is one T cell receptor (beta chain). With V trimmed by 0 bases and J by 6 bases, 4 bases remained unmatched. The germline V gene encodes CDR1 SGHVS and CDR2 FQNEAQ. CDR3 length: 16 amino acids. This entry is derived from a study of blood T cell repertoires in COVID-19. For the study at large: The origin of the acute and convalescent COVID-19 samples was the United States, Italy and Spain.

Donors were grouped by their self-reported clinical history. No more than 2 weeks before study entry, exposed participants had met a case of COVID-19. Repertoires were generated with immunoSEQ multiplex PCR, while TCRdb's copy carries only in-frame clones and drops some. The sample includes 200,000 to 250,000 clones, about 87% seen only once; the top ten take about 4%. Sample: PBMCs or T cells enriched from blood (not recorded which). The chain employs TRBV7-8 and TRBJ2-2, with TRBD1 matching 10 bases. The receptor comes from a woman in her twenties or thirties who had been exposed to COVID-19. CDR3 sequence: CASSLARGQGPGELFF. The CDR3 DNA follows: TGTGCCAGCAGCTTAGCGAGGGGACAGGGGCCCGGGGAGCTGTTTTTT.